This TCR beta chain appears in the sequencing data of a study of shared clonotypes between healthy human individuals (dated by TCRdb to about 2020). About the full investigation: A few men and two women, aged 18 to 49 years, made up the cohort. Blood TCR repertoires of four to six healthy adults were deeply sequenced to estimate repertoire size and the extent of clonotype sharing between individuals. For each donor, three plates each were used for CD4 naive and CD4 memory, two plates were used for CD8 naive, and one plate was used for CD8 memory. Libraries were prepared and TCR repertoires were sequenced by different laboratories using diverse techniques, in order to increase sequencing depth and limit assay-specific biases. Each donor's leukapheresis produced roughly between roughly 0.85 and 10 billion PBMCs.

Donors were healthy HIV-negative adults with no recently reported acute infections or vaccinations. All donors were Caucasian adults living in Nashville, Tennessee, USA. CD4+ T cells were enriched by magnetic negative selection; naive cells were then positively selected on CD45RA, and the negative fraction formed the memory subset. Blood was collected by leukapheresis, and PBMCs were isolated by Ficoll-Histopaque density gradient centrifugation and then cryopreserved in liquid nitrogen vapor phase. Analytical flow cytometry was used to check the purity and quantity of each magnetically sorted T cell population. From each sorted fraction, genomic DNA was isolated and quantified by UV absorbance on a Nanodrop 2000c. Turning to this clone: Its binding antigen is unknown. The sample holds no much larger clone one base away, and base qualities are not on file.

What the authors observed across the whole study: Across a few donors, about 5.2% of naive CD4, roughly 3.8% of naive CD8, 2.3% of memory CD4, and 0.4% of memory CD8 clonotypes were shared. The small number of donors limited the genetic and exposure-history diversity represented. Sampling was restricted to blood, and TCR repertoires in tissues likely differ from the TCR repertoires found in blood. Pairwise subsampling led to the expectation that sequencing depth would affect the degree of clonotype sharing among donors. Compared with non-shared clonotypes, clonotypes shared by all four sorted-subset donors had higher generation probabilities. Estimated clonotype richness was generally larger for naive than for memory subsets. Even with the large sequencing depth, rarefaction of the sorted-subset datasets indicated that sequencing was incomplete.

Its CDR3 holds 18 amino acids, cysteine through phenylalanine. Of the read, only the CDR3 DNA is kept; its 54 bases are in frame from base 1. V was cut back by 0 bases and J by 6 bases, leaving a gap of 20 bases between them. The germline V gene supplies CDR1 MGHRA and CDR2 YSYEKL. Using the deep immunoSEQ assay, multiplex PCR amplified TCR CDR3 regions from genomic DNA. For each cell subset, the extracted genomic DNA was distributed evenly across all wells of several immunoSEQ 96-well plates, and each plate served as one replicate. Each replicate PCR for sorted subsets received 150 to 250 ng genomic DNA, equal to roughly 30,000 T cell genomes. The purified libraries were quantified using a Qubit 3.0 fluorometer, sized with a Bioanalyzer 2100, and then quantified again using the KAPA Library Quantification kit. Every immunoSEQ 96-well plate was sequenced on a separate single-read 150-cycle Illumina NextSeq 550 flow cell. The authors' pipeline ran thus. Because only junctional sequences without quality scores were contained in the immunoSEQ output, filtering matching that applied to full-length reads could not be performed. To assign V/J genes and CDR3, sequences were annotated using PyIR, a Python wrapper for IgBLAST v1.9, with IMGT germline references. Any read was removed if the V/J assignment was weak (E-value above 1e-6), the CDR3 was missing, or the read contained stop codons, out-of-frame junctions, or ambiguous translated residues. V3J clonotypes were defined as sequences sharing an identical inferred V gene, J gene, and CDR3 amino acid sequence. Percentage overlap between repertoires was calculated by dividing the number of shared unique clonotypes by the size of the smaller repertoire. RTK rarefaction, the Chao1 estimator, and Recon v2.1 estimates of unobserved clonotypes were used to assess repertoire richness. OLGA was used to compute generation probabilities for all TCRbeta clonotypes that the gDNA method yielded from a handful of donors. This immuneACCESS table, as held by TCRdb, lists in-frame sequences with V and J called but not all clones. Of the missing ones, under half trace to an unresolved V gene in checked studies; the others have no known cause. That table furnishes V, J and clone size, whereas the DNA furnished D and trimming. The sample table shows more than 900,000 clones, and 78% are seen once. In total, the top ten clones hold 0.61% of the sample.

This receptor was taken from a man aged 18 to 30 in good health. Some clones in this sample may be carry-over from other donors' samples. The material sequenced was memory CD4+ T cells from PBMCs. The intended sense of this specimen's cell subset or site label: CD45RA-negative fraction. The chain was built from TRBV4-1 and TRBJ1-4; the D gene remains uncertain. The CDR3 reads as follows: CASSQDSTAAPVYEKLFF. Here is the DNA: TGCGCCAGCAGCCAAGATTCCACCGCAGCCCCGGTGTATGAAAAACTGTTTTTT.